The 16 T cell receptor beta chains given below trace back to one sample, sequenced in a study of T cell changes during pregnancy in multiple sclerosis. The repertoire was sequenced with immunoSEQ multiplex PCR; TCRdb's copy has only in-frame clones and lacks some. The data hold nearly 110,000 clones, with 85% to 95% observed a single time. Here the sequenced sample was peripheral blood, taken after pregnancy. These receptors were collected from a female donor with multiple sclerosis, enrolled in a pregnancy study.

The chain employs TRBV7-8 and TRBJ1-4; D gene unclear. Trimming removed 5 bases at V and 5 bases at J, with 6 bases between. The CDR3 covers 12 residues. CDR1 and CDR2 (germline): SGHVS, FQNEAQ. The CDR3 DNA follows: TGTGCCAGCAGCCACACAAATGAAAAACTGTTTTTT. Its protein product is CASSHTNEKLFF.

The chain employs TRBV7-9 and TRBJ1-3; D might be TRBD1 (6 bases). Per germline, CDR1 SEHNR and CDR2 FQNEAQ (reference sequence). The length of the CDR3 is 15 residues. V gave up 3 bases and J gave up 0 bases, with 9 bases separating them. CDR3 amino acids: CASSFRGSSGNTIYF. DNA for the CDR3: TGTGCCAGCAGCTTCAGGGGCTCCTCTGGAAACACCATATATTTT. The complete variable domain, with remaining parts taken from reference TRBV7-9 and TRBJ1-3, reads DTGVSQNPRHKITKRGQNVTFRCDPISEHNRLYWYRQTLGQGPEFLTYFQNEAQLEKSRLLSDRFSAERPKGSFSTLEIQRTEQGDSAMYLCASSFRGSSGNTIYFGEGSWLTVV.

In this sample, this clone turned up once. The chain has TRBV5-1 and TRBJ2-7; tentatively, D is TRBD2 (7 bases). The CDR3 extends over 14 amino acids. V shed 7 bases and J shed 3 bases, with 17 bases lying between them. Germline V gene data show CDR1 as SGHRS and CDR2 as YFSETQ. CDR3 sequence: CASAPAGAIYEQYF. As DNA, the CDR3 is TGCGCCAGCGCCCCGGCGGGGGCAATCTACGAGCAGTACTTC.

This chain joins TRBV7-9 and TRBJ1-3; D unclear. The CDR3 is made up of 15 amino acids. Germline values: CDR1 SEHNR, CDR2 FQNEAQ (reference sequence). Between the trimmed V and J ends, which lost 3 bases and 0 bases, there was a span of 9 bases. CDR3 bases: TGTGCCAGCAGCTTCGGGTCGGACTCTGGAAACACCATATATTTT. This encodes CASSFGSDSGNTIYF.

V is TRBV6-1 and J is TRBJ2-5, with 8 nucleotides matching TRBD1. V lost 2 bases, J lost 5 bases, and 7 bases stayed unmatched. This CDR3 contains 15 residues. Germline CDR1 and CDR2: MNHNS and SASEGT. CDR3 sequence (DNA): TGTGCCAGCAGTGAATTTGGACAGGGCTGGGAGACCCAGTACTTC. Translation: CASSEFGQGWETQYF.

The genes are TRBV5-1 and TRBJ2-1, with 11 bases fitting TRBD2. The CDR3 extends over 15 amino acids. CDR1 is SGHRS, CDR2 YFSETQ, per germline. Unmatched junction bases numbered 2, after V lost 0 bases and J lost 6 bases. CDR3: CASSLVAGGPNEQFF. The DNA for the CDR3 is TGCGCCAGCAGCTTGGTAGCGGGAGGGCCCAATGAGCAGTTCTTC.

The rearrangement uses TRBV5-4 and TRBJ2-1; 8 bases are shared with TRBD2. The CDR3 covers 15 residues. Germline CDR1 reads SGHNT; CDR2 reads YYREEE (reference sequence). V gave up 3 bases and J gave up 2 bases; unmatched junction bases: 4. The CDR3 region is CASSSQREPYNEQFF. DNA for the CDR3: TGTGCCAGCAGCTCTCAGCGGGAGCCCTACAATGAGCAGTTCTTC.

CDR3 sequence (DNA): TGTGCCAGCAGCTTAGAGGGTAGCGGGGCTTCTAGGGGGACCCAGTACTTC. Protein: CASSLEGSGASRGTQYF. V and J are TRBV7-9 and TRBJ2-5; 8 bases agree with TRBD2. V lost 1 base to trimming and J lost 7 bases; unmatched junction nucleotides: 14. Germline CDR1 is SEHNR and CDR2 is FQNEAQ (reference sequence). This CDR3 region has 17 residues.

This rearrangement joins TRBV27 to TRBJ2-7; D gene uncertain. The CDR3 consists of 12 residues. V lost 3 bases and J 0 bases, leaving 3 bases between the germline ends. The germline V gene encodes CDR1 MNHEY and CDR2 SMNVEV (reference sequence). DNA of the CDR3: TGTGCCAGCAGTTTTCTCTCCTACGAGCAGTACTTC. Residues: CASSFLSYEQYF.

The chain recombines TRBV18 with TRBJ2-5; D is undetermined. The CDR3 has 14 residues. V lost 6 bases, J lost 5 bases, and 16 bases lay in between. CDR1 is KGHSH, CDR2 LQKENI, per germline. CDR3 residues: CASSPPQRWETQYF. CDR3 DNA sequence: TGTGCCAGCTCCCCCCCCCAGAGGTGGGAGACCCAGTACTTC.

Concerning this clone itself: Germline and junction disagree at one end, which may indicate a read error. The CDR3 sequence: CASSPGAGGETF. In DNA, the CDR3 is TGTGCCAGCTCACCCGGGGCAGGGGGCGAGACCTTC. The chain couples TRBV18 to TRBJ2-7; 8 nucleotides line up with TRBD1. Germline V lookup: CDR1 KGHSH, CDR2 LQKENI. CDR3 length equals 12 residues.

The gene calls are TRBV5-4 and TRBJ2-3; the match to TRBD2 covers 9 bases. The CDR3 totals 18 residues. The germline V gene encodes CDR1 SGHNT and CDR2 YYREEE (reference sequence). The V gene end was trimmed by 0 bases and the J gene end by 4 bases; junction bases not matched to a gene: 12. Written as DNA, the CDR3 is TGTGCCAGCAGCTTGGGCCCCGGGGGGCGGGGGGGTGCAGATACGCAGTATTTT. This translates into CASSLGPGGRGGADTQYF.

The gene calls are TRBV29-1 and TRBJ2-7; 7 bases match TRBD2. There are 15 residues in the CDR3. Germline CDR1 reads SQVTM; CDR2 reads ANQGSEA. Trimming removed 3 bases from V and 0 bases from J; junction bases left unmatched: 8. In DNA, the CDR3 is TGCAGCGTTGAGGGGGGGTACGGGAGCTCCTACGAGCAGTACTTC. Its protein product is CSVEGGYGSSYEQYF.

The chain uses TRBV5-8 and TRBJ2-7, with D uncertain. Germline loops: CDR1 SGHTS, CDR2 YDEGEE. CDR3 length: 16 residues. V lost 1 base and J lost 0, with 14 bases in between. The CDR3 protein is CASSLIARRSSYEQYF. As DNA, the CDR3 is TGTGCCAGCAGCTTGATCGCACGACGGAGCTCCTACGAGCAGTACTTC.

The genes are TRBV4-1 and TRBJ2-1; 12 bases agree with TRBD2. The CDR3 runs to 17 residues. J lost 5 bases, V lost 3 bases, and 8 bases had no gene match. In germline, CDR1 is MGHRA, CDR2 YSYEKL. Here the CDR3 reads CASSHLTRLAGDNEQFF. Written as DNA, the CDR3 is TGCGCCAGCAGCCACCTTACTAGACTAGCGGGGGACAATGAGCAGTTCTTC.

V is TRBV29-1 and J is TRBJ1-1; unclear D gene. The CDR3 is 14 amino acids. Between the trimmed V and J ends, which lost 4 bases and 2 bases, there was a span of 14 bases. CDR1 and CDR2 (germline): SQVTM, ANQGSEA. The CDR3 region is CSVVLRTLNTEAFF. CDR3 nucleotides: TGCAGCGTTGTACTTCGCACCCTAAACACTGAAGCTTTCTTT. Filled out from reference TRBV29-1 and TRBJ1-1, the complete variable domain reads SAVISQKPSRDICQRGTSLTIQCQVDSQVTMMFWYRQQPGQSLTLIATANQGSEATYESGFVIDKFPISRPNLTFSTLTVSNMSPEDSSIYLCSVVLRTLNTEAFFGQGTRLTVV.